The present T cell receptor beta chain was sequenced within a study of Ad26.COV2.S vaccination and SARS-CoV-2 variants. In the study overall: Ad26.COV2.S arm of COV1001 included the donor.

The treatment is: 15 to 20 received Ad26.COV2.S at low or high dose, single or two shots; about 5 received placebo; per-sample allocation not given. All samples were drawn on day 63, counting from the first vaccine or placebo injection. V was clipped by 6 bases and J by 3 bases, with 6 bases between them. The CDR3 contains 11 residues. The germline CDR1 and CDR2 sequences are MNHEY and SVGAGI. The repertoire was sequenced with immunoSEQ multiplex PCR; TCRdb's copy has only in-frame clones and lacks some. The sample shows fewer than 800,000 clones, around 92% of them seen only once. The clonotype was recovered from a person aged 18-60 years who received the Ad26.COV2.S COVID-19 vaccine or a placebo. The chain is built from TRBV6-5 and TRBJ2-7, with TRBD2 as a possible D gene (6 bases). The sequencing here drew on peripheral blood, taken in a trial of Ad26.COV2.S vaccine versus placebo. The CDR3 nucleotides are TGTGCCAGCAGGGGGGGCTACGAGCAGTACTTC. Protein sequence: CASRGGYEQYF.